Listed here are 3 T cell receptor beta chains from one sample, sequenced in a study of technical replicates of blood from a handful of donors. The repertoire was sequenced with immunoSEQ multiplex PCR; TCRdb's copy has only in-frame clones and lacks some. There are around 69,000 clones in the sample; 88% occur only once, and approximately 4.4% lies in the top ten. The sequenced sample consisted of PBMCs. The receptors come from a human donor in good health. Some clones in this sample may be carry-over from other donors' samples.

The table lists this clone with a count of one. This chain joins TRBV21-1 and TRBJ1-1; the DNA was not used to check the table's D call, TRBD1. TRBV21-1 is termed a pseudogene. The CDR3 is made up of 15 amino acids. In DNA form, the CDR3 reads TGTGCCAGCAGCAAAGCGCACTTGTTACAGGGCAGGGTTTTCTTT. Translation: CASSKAHLLQGRVFF.

The CDR3 nucleotides read TGTGCCAGCAGCTTGAAAGGAGTGAACACCGGGGAGCTGTTTTTT. Amino acid sequence: CASSLKGVNTGELFF. The chain is built from TRBV5-4 and TRBJ2-2; no definite D call. In germline, CDR1 is SGHNT, CDR2 YYREEE (reference sequence). CDR3 length equals 15 residues. V was shortened by 1 base and J by 1 base, with 8 bases between the two germline ends. Full variable domain (missing parts from reference TRBV5-4 and TRBJ2-2): ETGVTQSPTHLIKTRGQQVTLRCSSQSGHNTVSWYQQALGQGPQFIFQYYREEENGRGNFPPRFSGLQFPNYSSELNVNALELDDSALYLCASSLKGVNTGELFFGEGSRLTVL.

This chain joins TRBV23-1 and TRBJ1-4; D perhaps matches TRBD1 (5 bases). TRBV23-1 is reported as an ORF; its role is uncertain. The germline V and J ends were trimmed by 4 bases and 8 bases, with 20 bases remaining between them. This CDR3 comprises 16 residues. The CDR3 DNA sequence: TGCGCCAGCAGTCCCCCGGGGGACCGCTGGAGAGAAAAACTGTTTTTT. This gives the protein CASSPPGDRWREKLFF.